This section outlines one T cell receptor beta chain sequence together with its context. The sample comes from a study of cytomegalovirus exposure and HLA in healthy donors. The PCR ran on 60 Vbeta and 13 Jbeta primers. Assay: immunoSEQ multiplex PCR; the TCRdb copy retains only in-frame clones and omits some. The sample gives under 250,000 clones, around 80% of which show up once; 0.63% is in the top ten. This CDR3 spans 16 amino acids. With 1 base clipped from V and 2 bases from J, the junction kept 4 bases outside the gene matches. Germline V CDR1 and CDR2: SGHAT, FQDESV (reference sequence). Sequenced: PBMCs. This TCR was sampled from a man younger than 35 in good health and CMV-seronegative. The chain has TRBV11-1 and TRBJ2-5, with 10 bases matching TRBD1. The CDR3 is CASSLGMGQGQETQYF. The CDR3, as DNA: TGTGCCAGCAGCTTAGGGATGGGACAGGGGCAAGAGACCCAGTACTTC.